The text below deals with one T cell receptor (beta chain). Germline V CDR1 and CDR2: ENHRY, SYGVKD. The CDR3 length is 16 residues. The J segment lost 3 bases and the V segment lost 0 bases, leaving 2 bases of the junction unmatched. This entry comes from a study of ipilimumab plus nivolumab after autologous stem cell transplantation. The method was immunoSEQ multiplex PCR; TCRdb's version includes in-frame clones alone and lacks a portion of them. The table shows about 47,000 clones, with about 88% occurring only once. Sequencing used PBMCs, obtained in a trial of ipilimumab plus nivolumab as post-transplant consolidation. This rearrangement joins TRBV10-3 to TRBJ2-3; 11 bases line up with TRBD2. This receptor was taken from a male donor with multiple myeloma. The CDR3 protein is CAISESSGGATDTQYF. CDR3 coding DNA: TGTGCCATCAGTGAGTCTAGCGGGGGGGCGACAGATACGCAGTATTTT.